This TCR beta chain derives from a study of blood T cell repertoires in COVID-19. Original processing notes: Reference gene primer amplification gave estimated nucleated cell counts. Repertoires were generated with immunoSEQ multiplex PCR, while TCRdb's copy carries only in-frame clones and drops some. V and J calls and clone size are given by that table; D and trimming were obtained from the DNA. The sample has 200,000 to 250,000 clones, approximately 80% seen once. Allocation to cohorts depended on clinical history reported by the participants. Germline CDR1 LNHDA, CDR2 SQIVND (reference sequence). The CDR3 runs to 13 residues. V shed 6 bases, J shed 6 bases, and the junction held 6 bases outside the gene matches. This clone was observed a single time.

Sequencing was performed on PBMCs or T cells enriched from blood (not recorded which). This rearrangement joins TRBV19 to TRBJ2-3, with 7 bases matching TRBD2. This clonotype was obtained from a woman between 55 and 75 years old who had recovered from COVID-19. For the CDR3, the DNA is TGTGCCAGTAGCTGGGGGGGAGGGGATACGCAGTATTTT. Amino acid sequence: CASSWGGGDTQYF.